The T cell receptor beta chain described here comes from a study of cytomegalovirus exposure and HLA in healthy donors. This clone was observed a handful of times. It was with 60 Vbeta and 13 Jbeta primers that the PCR ran. Measured with immunoSEQ multiplex PCR; TCRdb has only the in-frame clones, and not every one. The sample yields 150,000 or so clones, approximately 70% seen once. Unmatched junction bases numbered 7, after V lost 4 bases and J lost 5 bases. Per the germline V gene, CDR1 is SQVTM and CDR2 is ANQGSEA. The CDR3 length is 14 residues. The chain recombines TRBV29-1 with TRBJ1-1; TRBD1 aligns across 10 bases. The source material was PBMCs. This receptor was taken from a woman younger than 35 in good health and CMV-seronegative. The CDR3 here is CSVGRQGASTEAFF. DNA of the CDR3: TGCAGCGTTGGGCGACAGGGGGCGAGTACTGAAGCTTTCTTT.